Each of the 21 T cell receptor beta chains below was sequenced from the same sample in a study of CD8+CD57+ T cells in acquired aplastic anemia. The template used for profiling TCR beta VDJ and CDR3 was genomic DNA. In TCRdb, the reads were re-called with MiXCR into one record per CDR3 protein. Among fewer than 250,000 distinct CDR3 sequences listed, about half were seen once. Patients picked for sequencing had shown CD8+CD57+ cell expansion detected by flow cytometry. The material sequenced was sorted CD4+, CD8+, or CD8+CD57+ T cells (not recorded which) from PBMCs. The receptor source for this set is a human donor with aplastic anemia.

The CDR3 region is CSGAGRTNTEAFF. DNA of the CDR3: TGCAGCGGCGCGGGACGGACAAACACTGAAGCTTTCTTT. The V and J genes are TRBV29-1 and TRBJ1-1; weak D call: TRBD1 (5 bases). The germline V gene encodes CDR1 SQVTM and CDR2 ANQGSEA. Trimming removed 7 bases from V and 2 bases from J, with 14 bases in between. The CDR3 length is 13 residues.

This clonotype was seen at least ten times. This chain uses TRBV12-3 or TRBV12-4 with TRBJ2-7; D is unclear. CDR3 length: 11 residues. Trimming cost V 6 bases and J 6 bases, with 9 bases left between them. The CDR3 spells CASSRISEQYF. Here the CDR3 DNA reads TGTGCCAGCAGCAGGATAAGCGAGCAGTACTTC.

The CDR3 protein is CASSLTAAGSSYEQYF. In DNA, the CDR3 is TGTGCCAGCAGCCTCACCGCAGCGGGGAGCTCCTACGAGCAGTACTTC. The V gene is TRBV11-3, the J gene TRBJ2-7, with 7 positions matching TRBD2. V lost 5 bases to trimming and J lost 0 bases; unmatched junction nucleotides: 10. From germline, CDR1 is SGHNT and CDR2 YENEEA. The CDR3 is made up of 16 amino acids.

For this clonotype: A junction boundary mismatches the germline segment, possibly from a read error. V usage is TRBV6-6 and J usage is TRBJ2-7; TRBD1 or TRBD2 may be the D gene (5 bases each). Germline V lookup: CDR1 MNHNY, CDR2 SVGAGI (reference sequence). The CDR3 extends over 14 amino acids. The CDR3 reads CAISGGRGVYEQYF. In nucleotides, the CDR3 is TGTGCCATCAGTGGTGGTAGAGGGGTCTACGAGCAGTACTTC.

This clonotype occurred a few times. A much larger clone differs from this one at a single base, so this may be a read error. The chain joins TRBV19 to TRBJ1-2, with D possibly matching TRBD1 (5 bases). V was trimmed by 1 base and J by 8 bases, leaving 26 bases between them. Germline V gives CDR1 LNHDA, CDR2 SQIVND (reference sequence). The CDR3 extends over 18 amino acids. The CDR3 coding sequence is TGTGCCAGTAGTATAGGAAGAGAGGGGAGACTCCGATCGGGGGGCTACACCTTC. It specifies CASSIGREGRLRSGGYTF.

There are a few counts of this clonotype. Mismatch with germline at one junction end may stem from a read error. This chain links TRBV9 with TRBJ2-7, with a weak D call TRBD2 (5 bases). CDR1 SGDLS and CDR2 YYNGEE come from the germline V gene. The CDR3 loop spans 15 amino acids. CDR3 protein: CASSDGIPSSYEQYF. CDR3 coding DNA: TGCGCCAGCAGTGACGGGATCCCCAGCTCCTACGAGCAGTACTTC. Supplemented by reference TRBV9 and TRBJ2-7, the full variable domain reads DSGVTQTPKHLITATGQRVTLRCSPRSGDLSVYWYQQSLDQGLQFLIQYYNGEERAKGNILERFSAQQFPDLHSELNLSSLELGDSALYFCASSDGIPSSYEQYFGPGTRLTVT.

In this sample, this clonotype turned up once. CDR3 loop: CASSVRRENTEAFF. The CDR3 DNA reads as TGTGCCAGCAGCGTGAGAAGGGAAAACACTGAAGCTTTCTTT. The chain recombines TRBV9 with TRBJ1-1; the D is unclear. Germline V gene lookup returns CDR1 SGDLS and CDR2 YYNGEE. Trimming pared 2 bases from V and 2 bases from J, leaving 10 bases between. The CDR3 is 14 residues long.

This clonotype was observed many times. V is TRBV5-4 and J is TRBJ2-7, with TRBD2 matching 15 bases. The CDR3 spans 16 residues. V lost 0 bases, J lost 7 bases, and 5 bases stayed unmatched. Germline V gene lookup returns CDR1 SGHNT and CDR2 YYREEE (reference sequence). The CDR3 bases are TGTGCCAGCAGCTTGGGGGGACTAGCGGGGGGTTGGGAGCAGTACTTC. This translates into CASSLGGLAGGWEQYF.

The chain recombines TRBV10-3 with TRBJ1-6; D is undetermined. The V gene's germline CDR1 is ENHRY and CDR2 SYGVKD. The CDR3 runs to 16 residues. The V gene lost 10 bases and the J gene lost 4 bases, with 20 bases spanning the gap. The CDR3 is CASSPARDSYNSPLHF. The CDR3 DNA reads TGTGCCAGCTCACCAGCGAGAGACTCTTATAATTCACCCCTCCACTTT.

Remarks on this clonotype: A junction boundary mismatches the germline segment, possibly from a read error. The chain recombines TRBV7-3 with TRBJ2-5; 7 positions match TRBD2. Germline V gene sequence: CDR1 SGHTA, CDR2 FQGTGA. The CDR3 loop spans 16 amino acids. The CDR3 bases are TGCGCCAGCAGCCAAGCACGCGGGGGAGGAATCGAGACCCAGTACTTC. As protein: CASSQARGGGIETQYF.

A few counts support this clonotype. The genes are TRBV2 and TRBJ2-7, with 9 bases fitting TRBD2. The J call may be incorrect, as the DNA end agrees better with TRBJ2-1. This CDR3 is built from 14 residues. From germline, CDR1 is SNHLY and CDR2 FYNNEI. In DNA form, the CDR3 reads TGTGCCAGCAGGACTAGCGGTGTGTACAATGAGCAGTTCTTC. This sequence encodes CASRTSGVYNEQFF.

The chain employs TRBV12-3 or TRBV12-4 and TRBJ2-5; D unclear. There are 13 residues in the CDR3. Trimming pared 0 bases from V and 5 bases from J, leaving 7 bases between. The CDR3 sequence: CASSLALIETQYF. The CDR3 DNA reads TGTGCCAGCAGTTTAGCCCTCATCGAGACCCAGTACTTC.

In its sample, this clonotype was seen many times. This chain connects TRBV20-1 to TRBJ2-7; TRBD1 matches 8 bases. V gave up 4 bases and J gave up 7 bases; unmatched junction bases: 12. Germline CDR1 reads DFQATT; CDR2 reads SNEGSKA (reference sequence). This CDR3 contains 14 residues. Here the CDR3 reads CSAISGQGAREQYF. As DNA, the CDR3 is TGCAGTGCTATATCAGGGCAGGGGGCGAGGGAGCAGTACTTC.

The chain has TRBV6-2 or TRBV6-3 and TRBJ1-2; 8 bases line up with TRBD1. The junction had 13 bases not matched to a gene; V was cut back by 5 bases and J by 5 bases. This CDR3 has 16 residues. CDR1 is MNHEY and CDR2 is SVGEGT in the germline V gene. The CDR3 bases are TGTGCCAGCAGTGTGGACAGGGAGGGAGTATTTTATGGCTACACCTTC. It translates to CASSVDREGVFYGYTF.

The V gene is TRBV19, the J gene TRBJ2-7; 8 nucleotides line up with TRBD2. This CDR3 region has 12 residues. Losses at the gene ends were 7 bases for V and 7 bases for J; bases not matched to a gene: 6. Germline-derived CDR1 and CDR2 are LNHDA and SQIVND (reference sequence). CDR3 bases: TGTGCCAGTACCCCGGGGGGGGAAGAGCAGTACTTC. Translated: CASTPGGEEQYF. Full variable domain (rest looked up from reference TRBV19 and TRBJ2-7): DGGITQSPKYLFRKEGQNVTLSCEQNLNHDAMYWYRQDPGQGLRLIYYSQIVNDFQKGDIAEGYSVSREKKESFPLTVTSAQKNPTAFYLCASTPGGEEQYFGPGTRLTVT.

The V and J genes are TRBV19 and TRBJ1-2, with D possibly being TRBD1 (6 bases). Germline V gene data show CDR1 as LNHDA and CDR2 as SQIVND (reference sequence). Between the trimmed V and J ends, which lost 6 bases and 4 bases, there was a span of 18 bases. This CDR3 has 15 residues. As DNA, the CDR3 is TGTGCCAGTAGGAAGTCCGGGACAATAAGCTATGGCTACACCTTC. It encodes CASRKSGTISYGYTF.

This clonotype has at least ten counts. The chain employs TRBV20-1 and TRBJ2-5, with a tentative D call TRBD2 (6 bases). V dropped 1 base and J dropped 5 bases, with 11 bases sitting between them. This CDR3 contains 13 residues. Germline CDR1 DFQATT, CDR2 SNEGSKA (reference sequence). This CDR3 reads CSARGRGRETQYF. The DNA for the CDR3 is TGCAGTGCTAGAGGGCGGGGACGGGAGACCCAGTACTTC.

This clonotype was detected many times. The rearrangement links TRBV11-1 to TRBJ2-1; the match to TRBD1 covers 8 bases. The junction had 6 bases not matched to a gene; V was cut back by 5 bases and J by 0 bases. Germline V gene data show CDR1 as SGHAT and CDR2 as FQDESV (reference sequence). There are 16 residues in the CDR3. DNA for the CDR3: TGTGCCAGCAGCCTCAACAGGGGGATCTCCTACAATGAGCAGTTCTTC. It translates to CASSLNRGISYNEQFF.

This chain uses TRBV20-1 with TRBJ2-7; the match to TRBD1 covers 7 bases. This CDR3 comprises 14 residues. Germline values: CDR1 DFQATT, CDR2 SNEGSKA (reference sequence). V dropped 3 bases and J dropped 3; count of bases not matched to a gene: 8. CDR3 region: CSASPPDRFYEQYF. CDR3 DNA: TGCAGTGCTAGCCCCCCGGACAGGTTCTACGAGCAGTACTTC.

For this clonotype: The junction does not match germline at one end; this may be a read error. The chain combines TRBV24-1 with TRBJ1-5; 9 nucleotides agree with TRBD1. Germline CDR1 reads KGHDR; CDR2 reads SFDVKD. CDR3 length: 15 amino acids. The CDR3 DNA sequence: TGCGCCACCAGTGATAGGACAGGGGGCAATCAGCCCCAGCATTTT. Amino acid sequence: CATSDRTGGNQPQHF.

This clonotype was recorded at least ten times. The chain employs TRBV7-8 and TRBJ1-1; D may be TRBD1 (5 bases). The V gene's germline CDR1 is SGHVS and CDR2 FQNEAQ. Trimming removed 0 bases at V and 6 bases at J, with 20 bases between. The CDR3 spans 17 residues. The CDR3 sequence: CASSLAQTRQPGSEAFF. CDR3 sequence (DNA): TGTGCCAGCAGCTTAGCTCAGACCAGACAGCCCGGGTCTGAAGCTTTCTTT.